This note documents a single T cell receptor beta chain sequence. The sample belongs to a study of shared T cell receptors in the human thymus. In germline, CDR1 is SGHNT, CDR2 YYREEE (reference sequence). The V gene lost 2 bases and the J gene lost 4 bases, with 21 bases spanning the gap. The CDR3 loop spans 17 amino acids. Libraries were prepared by immunoSEQ multiplex PCR; TCRdb keeps only in-frame clonotypes and omits some of them. The sample carries around 730,000 clones, over 75% recorded once. The data also belong to a second study, concerning human thymus T cells. In that study: Finnish infants who were healthy and having corrective surgery for congenital heart defects made up the donors. The thymus tissue came from resections taken during corrective heart surgery. It looked as if thymic and blood repertoires used V and J genes in a biased way. Related studies noted strongly shared thymic repertoires across unrelated people.

The V call is TRBV5-4, the J call TRBJ1-2; D unresolved. This TCR derives from a girl under two years old with a congenital heart defect. What was sequenced was thymocytes. The CDR3: CASSLGSRPEGGYGYTF. Written as DNA, the CDR3 is TGTGCCAGCAGCTTAGGATCTCGGCCCGAGGGTGGCTATGGCTACACCTTC.